A single sample is the source of the 2 T cell receptor beta chains below, sequenced in a study of T cells in Graves' hyperthyroidism and ophthalmopathy. TCR beta CDR3 sequences were amplified from RNA transcripts. HTBI primers drove first-round RT-PCR of the TCR CDR3. TCRdb reprocessed the multiplex PCR reads via MiXCR and lists one record per CDR3 protein. Of approximately 320,000 distinct CDR3 sequences in the sample, 16% were seen once. The sample taken for sequencing was blood. The receptors come from a man aged 30 to 39 with Graves' hyperthyroidism.

This clonotype was counted at least ten times. This chain links TRBV7-8 with TRBJ2-1; TRBD2 matches at 7 bases. Germline V lookup: CDR1 SGHVS, CDR2 FQNEAQ. The trim removed 2 bases at V and 5 bases at J, leaving 9 bases unmatched. There are 16 residues in the CDR3. For the CDR3, the DNA is TGTGCCAGCAGCTTATGGGGGGTAGCGGGCGACAATGAGCAGTTCTTC. Residues: CASSLWGVAGDNEQFF.

This clonotype has a handful of counts. V gene TRBV13 combines with J gene TRBJ1-4, with D perhaps TRBD1 (5 bases). This CDR3 region has 16 residues. Looked up from germline, CDR1 is PRHDT and CDR2 is FYEKMQ (reference sequence). V was pared by 4 bases and J by 7 bases, with 19 bases between. CDR3 sequence (DNA): TGTGCCAGCAGCTCGACCCCCAGGGCGAGTAGTGAAAAACTGTTTTTT. Its translation: CASSSTPRASSEKLFF. The variable domain in full, with the rest retrieved from reference TRBV13 and TRBJ1-4, is AAGVIQSPRHLIKEKRETATLKCYPIPRHDTVYWYQQGPGQDPQFLISFYEKMQSDKGSIPDRFSAQQFSDYHSELNMSSLELGDSALYFCASSSTPRASSEKLFFGSGTQLSVL.